Listed below are T cell receptor beta chains from one sample, sequenced in a study of TIL therapy for anti-PD-1-resistant metastatic lung cancer. Only in-frame clones appear in the TCRdb table, and some are missing; sequencing was by immunoSEQ multiplex PCR. The data show 6,000 to 7,500 clones, about 61% seen once. The source was tumor tissue, collected at baseline. The receptors were sampled from a person between 25 and 80 years old with non-small cell lung cancer. Each CDR3 is given with its conserved first and last residue. D genes are given only for firm matches. The listing skips clone size in some rows; elsewhere it reads once, few, many or a size class.

j_call | cdr3_length | v_call | clone_size | d_call | cdr3_nt | cdr3_aa
TRBJ2-1 | 15 | TRBV6-5 | . | TRBD2 | TGTGCCAGCAGTTACTCTGCCGGGACTAGCAATGAGCAGTTCTTC | CASSYSAGTSNEQFF
TRBJ2-7 | 19 | TRBV9 | . | . | TGTGCCAGCAGCGTAGGGCCCCTTTTGGGAGCGGAAGACACCTACGAGCAGTACTTC | CASSVGPLLGAEDTYEQYF
TRBJ1-6 | 13 | TRBV6-1 | . | TRBD1 | TGTGCCAGCAGTGAGACAGGGCGGTCACCCCTCCACTTT | CASSETGRSPLHF
TRBJ2-2 | 17 | TRBV10-3 | . | TRBD2 | TGTGCCATCAATGGTACCCTAGCGGGGGCGAACACCGGGGAGCTGTTTTTT | CAINGTLAGANTGELFF
TRBJ2-7 | 14 | TRBV7-2 | . | TRBD2 | TGTGCCAGCAGCTTATATCTAGCGGGCGACGAGCAGTACTTC | CASSLYLAGDEQYF
TRBJ1-5 | 14 | TRBV7-2 | few | . | TGTGCCAGCAGCTTAGCAGTTCACGGGCAGCCCCAGCATTTT | CASSLAVHGQPQHF
TRBJ1-1 | 14 | TRBV19 | . | . | TGTGCCAGTAGTATTACAGGAATGAACACTGAAGCTTTCTTT | CASSITGMNTEAFF
TRBJ2-2 | 21 | TRBV24-1 | . | TRBD2 | TGTGCCACCAGTGATTTGCGACCGGGACTAGCGGACCCTACGAACACCGGGGAGCTGTTTTTT | CATSDLRPGLADPTNTGELFF
TRBJ2-2 | 15 | TRBV3-1/TRBV3-2 | few | . | TGTGCCAGCAGCCAAGCTTCAGGGTTTTTCGGGGAGCTGTTTTTT | CASSQASGFFGELFF
TRBJ2-5 | 18 | TRBV25-1 | . | TRBD2 | TGTGCCAGCAGTGAATTAGGGTCTAGCGGGGGGAGGCAAGAGACCCAGTACTTC | CASSELGSSGGRQETQYF
TRBJ2-1 | 16 | TRBV7-2 | . | . | TGTGCCAGCAGCCTCTCCGGGCTTGGCTCCTACAATGAGCAGTTCTTC | CASSLSGLGSYNEQFF
TRBJ1-6 | 13 | TRBV24-1 | few | . | TGTGCCACCACATTATCCTTTAATTCACCCCTCCACTTT | CATTLSFNSPLHF
TRBJ1-3 | 15 | TRBV6-5 | few | TRBD1 | TGTGCCAGCAGCAGGGGGGTTGCGAGTGGAAACACCATATATTTT | CASSRGVASGNTIYF
TRBJ1-6 | 14 | TRBV19 | few | . | TGTGCCAGTAGTCATACAGCTGAGGCTTCACCCCTCCACTTT | CASSHTAEASPLHF
TRBJ2-7 | 19 | TRBV3-1/TRBV3-2 | . | TRBD1 | TGTGCCAGCAGCCAAGATGTAATGTGGAGGGGACAGGTATCCTACGAGCAGTACTTC | CASSQDVMWRGQVSYEQYF
TRBJ2-1 | 13 | TRBV30 | . | . | TGTGCCTGGAGTGTAGCCAACTACAATGAGCAGTTCTTC | CAWSVANYNEQFF
TRBJ2-7 | 14 | TRBV3-1/TRBV3-2 | . | . | TGTGCCAGCAGCCAAGACAGGTTTTCCTACGAGCAGTACTTC | CASSQDRFSYEQYF
TRBJ2-1 | 16 | TRBV6-4 | few | TRBD2 | TGTGCCAGCAGTGACTCGACAAGCGGGGATTACAATGAGCAGTTCTTC | CASSDSTSGDYNEQFF
TRBJ1-1 | 12 | TRBV29-1 | . | . | TGCAGCGTTGTCTGGGGGAACACTGAAGCTTTCTTT | CSVVWGNTEAFF
TRBJ2-7 | 13 | TRBV19 | medium-sized | TRBD2 | TGTGCCAGTAGTATCGGGGGGATATACGAGCAGTACTTC | CASSIGGIYEQYF
TRBJ2-7 | 15 | TRBV7-9 | . | TRBD1 | TGTGCCAGCAGCTTAGGGGGGACAGGGCGGAATGAGCAGTACTTC | CASSLGGTGRNEQYF
TRBJ2-1 | 14 | TRBV24-1 | . | TRBD2 | TGTGCCACCAGTGTTAGCGGGAGTAGGTATGAGCAGTTCTTC | CATSVSGSRYEQFF
TRBJ2-7 | 17 | TRBV7-2 | few | . | TGTGCCAGCAGCTCCAGGGGGAGGTGGGAGGGCGTTTACGAGCAGTACTTC | CASSSRGRWEGVYEQYF
TRBJ2-1 | 18 | TRBV11-2 | few | TRBD2 | TGTGCCAGCAGCTTAATGGCTAGCGGGGGGGTAACCTACAATGAGCAGTTCTTC | CASSLMASGGVTYNEQFF
TRBJ2-5 | 14 | TRBV5-5 | . | TRBD1 | TGTGCCAGCAGCGGCACAGGGGGCCAGGAGACCCAGTACTTC | CASSGTGGQETQYF
TRBJ2-1 | 15 | TRBV15 | . | TRBD2 | TGTGCCACCAGTGGGGGGACTAGCGGCTACAATGAGCAGTTCTTC | CATSGGTSGYNEQFF
TRBJ2-2 | 17 | TRBV24-1 | few | TRBD1 | TGTGCCACCAGTGACCCCCCGGGACAGGGTAATCCCGGGGAGCTGTTTTTT | CATSDPPGQGNPGELFF
TRBJ2-3 | 11 | TRBV24-1 | . | . | TGTGCCACCCGAGATAGCAATACGCAGTATTTT | CATRDSNTQYF
TRBJ2-1 | 15 | TRBV11-2 | . | TRBD2 | TGTGCCAGCAGCCGACGGACTAGCGGCTACAATGAGCAGTTCTTC | CASSRRTSGYNEQFF
TRBJ2-1 | 15 | TRBV11-2 | . | TRBD2 | TGTGCCAGCAGCTTCGGAGCGGGGGGTACCAATGAGCAGTTCTTC | CASSFGAGGTNEQFF